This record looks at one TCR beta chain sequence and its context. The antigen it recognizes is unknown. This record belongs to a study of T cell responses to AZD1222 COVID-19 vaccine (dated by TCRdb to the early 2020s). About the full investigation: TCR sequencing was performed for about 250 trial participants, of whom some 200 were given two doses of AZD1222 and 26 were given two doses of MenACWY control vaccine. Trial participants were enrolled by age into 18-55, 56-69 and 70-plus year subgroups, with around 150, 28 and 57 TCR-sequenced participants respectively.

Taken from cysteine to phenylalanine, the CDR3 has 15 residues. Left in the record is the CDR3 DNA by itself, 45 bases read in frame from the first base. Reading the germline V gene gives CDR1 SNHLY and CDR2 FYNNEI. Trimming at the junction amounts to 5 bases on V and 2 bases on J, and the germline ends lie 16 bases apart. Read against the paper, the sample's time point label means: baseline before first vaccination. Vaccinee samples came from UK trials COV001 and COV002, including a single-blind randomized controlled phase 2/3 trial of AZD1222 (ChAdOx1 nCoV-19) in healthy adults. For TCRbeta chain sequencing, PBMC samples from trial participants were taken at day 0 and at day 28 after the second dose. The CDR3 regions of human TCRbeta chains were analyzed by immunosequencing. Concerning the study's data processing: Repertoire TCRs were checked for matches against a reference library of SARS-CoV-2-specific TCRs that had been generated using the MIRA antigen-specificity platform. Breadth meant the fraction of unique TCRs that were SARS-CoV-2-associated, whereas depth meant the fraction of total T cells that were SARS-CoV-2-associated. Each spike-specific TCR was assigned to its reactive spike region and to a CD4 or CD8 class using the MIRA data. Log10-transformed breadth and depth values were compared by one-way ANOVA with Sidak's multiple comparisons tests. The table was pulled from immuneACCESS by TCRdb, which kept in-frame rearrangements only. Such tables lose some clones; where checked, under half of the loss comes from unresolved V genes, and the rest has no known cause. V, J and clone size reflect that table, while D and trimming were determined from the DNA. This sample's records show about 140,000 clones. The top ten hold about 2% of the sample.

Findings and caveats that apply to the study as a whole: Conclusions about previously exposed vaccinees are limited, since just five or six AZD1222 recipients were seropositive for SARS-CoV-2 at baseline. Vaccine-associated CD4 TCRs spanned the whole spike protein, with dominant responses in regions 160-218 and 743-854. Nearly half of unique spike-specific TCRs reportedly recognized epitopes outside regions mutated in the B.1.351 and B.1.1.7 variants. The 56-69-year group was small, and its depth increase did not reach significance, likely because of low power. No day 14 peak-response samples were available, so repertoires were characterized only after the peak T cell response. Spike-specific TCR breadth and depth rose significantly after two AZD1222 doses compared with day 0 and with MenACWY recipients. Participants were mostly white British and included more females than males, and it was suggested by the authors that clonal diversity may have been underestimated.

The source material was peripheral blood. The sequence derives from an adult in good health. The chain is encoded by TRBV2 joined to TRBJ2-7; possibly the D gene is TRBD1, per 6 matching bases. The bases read TGTGCCAGCAGTTTACAGGGAATTCGGACCTACGAGCAGTACTTC. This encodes CASSLQGIRTYEQYF.